The present T cell receptor (beta chain) was sequenced within a study of T cell repertoires in cytomegalovirus infection. Overall study context: Public TCR beta signatures provided an indication of both CMV infection and a matching HLA type. Overall study results and limits: The response measured ex vivo was dominated by TCR beta clonotypes (HLA-C-restricted and CMV-specific). The cumulative frequency of public TCR beta families identified carriers of CMV plus the relevant HLA.

TCRdb recomputed calls from the reads with MiXCR, one row per CDR3 protein. In the table there are fewer than 1,000,000 distinct CDR3 sequences, 30% to 40% of which are singletons. V lost 4 bases and J 3 bases, leaving 18 bases between the germline ends. There are 16 residues in the CDR3. Germline-derived CDR1 and CDR2 are MGHRA and YSYEKL. Worth noting for this clonotype: Its target is unknown.

The chain links TRBV4-1 to TRBJ1-1, with D hard to call. The sequence came from a human donor in good health (CMV status not recorded). Some clones in this sample may be carry-over from other donors' samples. The sequencing used cultured CD8+ T cells from PBMCs, collected from culture after CMV antigen stimulation. Here the CDR3 reads CASSPPGVVIDTEAFF. CDR3 DNA: TGCGCCAGCAGCCCTCCTGGGGTCGTCATCGACACTGAAGCTTTCTTT.